This T cell receptor (beta chain) was profiled in a study of blood T cell repertoires in COVID-19. Study context: Nucleic acid was either cDNA or gDNA, and it came from T cells, B-cell-depleted T cells, or PBMCs.

V lost 2 bases and J lost 4, with 8 bases in between. CDR1 and CDR2 (germline): SGHTA, FQGNSA. This CDR3 is 13 amino acids long. The authors' processing: Amplification of reference gene primers provided the estimated nucleated cell counts. TCRdb keeps only in-frame clones here, not all; method: immunoSEQ multiplex PCR. V and J calls and clone size are as listed in that table; D and trimming were resolved from the DNA. The repertoire holds tens of thousands of clones, with around 88% as singletons. Material for sequencing was peripheral blood. V is TRBV7-2 and J is TRBJ1-1; D possibly corresponds to TRBD1 (5 bases). The receptor's source is a woman older than 75 with active or convalescent COVID-19. The CDR3 region has the DNA TGTGCCAGCAGCTTACGACAGAGCACTGAAGCTTTCTTT. Translating it yields CASSLRQSTEAFF.